These T cell receptor beta chains were read from a single sample in a study of PD-L1 blockade in urothelial cancer. Repertoires were generated with immunoSEQ multiplex PCR, while TCRdb's copy carries only in-frame clones and drops some. The sample comprises about 45,000 clones, roughly four fifths of which are singletons, and around 13% rests with the top ten. The input for sequencing was PBMCs, taken around atezolizumab (anti-PD-L1) treatment. Source of these receptors: a man aged 60 to 75 with urothelial cancer. CDR3s include the opening cysteine and the closing phenylalanine or tryptophan. The order of the fields is V gene, J gene, clone size, D gene, CDR3 protein, CDR3 DNA. D genes are given only for firm matches. Clone size is not always given. Where it is, it says once, few, many or a class for expanded clones.

>TRBV19|TRBJ2-2|NA|TRBD2
CASSSILAGVITGELFF
TGTGCCAGTAGTTCCATCCTAGCGGGAGTTATCACCGGGGAGCTGTTTTTT
>TRBV28|TRBJ1-4|few|NA
CASSPGTYNEKLFF
TGTGCCAGCAGTCCCGGGACATATAATGAAAAACTGTTTTTT
>TRBV28|TRBJ2-7|NA|NA
CASSYRGGSYSYEQYF
TGTGCCAGCAGTTATAGGGGGGGAAGCTACTCCTACGAGCAGTACTTC
>TRBV11-3|TRBJ2-1|NA|NA
CASSLGAGAYNEQFF
TGTGCCAGCAGCTTAGGGGCAGGGGCCTACAATGAGCAGTTCTTC
>TRBV28|TRBJ1-6|few|NA
CASRRQSNSPLHF
TGTGCCAGCAGACGACAGTCAAATTCACCCCTCCACTTT
>TRBV28|TRBJ2-7|NA|NA
CASRSRGLFYEQYF
TGTGCCAGCAGGAGCAGAGGGTTGTTCTACGAGCAGTACTTC
>TRBV5-1|TRBJ2-7|NA|NA
CASSLESLAVDEQYF
NA
>TRBV7-9|TRBJ1-2|few|TRBD1
CASSRTGNGYTF
TGTGCCAGCAGCCGGACAGGGAATGGCTACACCTTC
>TRBV5-5|TRBJ2-1|NA|NA
CASSPTLINPYNEQFF
TGTGCCAGCAGCCCAACGCTAATAAATCCTTACAATGAGCAGTTCTTC
>TRBV7-9|TRBJ2-5|NA|TRBD1
CASSLTGGEETQYF
TGTGCCAGCAGCTTAACAGGGGGCGAAGAGACCCAGTACTTC
>TRBV7-2|TRBJ2-1|NA|TRBD2
CASSPWREYNEQFF
TGTGCCAGCAGCCCTTGGCGGGAGTACAATGAGCAGTTCTTC
>TRBV6-1|TRBJ2-3|NA|NA
CASSDYPGITDTQYF
TGTGCCAGCAGTGACTATCCGGGGATCACAGATACGCAGTATTTT
>TRBV5-5|TRBJ1-1|NA|NA
CASSWGGSNTEAFF
TGTGCCAGCAGCTGGGGGGGCTCGAACACTGAAGCTTTCTTT
>TRBV4-3|TRBJ2-7|NA|TRBD2
CASARLASGREQYF
TGCGCCAGCGCGCGACTAGCTTCGGGTCGGGAGCAGTACTTC
>TRBV11-3|TRBJ1-2|few|NA
CASSFPAGRVGDGYTF
TGTGCCAGCAGCTTTCCCGCAGGGAGGGTAGGGGATGGCTACACCTTC
>TRBV30|TRBJ1-1|NA|TRBD1
CAWSAGTGLTEAFF
TGTGCCTGGAGTGCGGGGACAGGTCTCACTGAAGCTTTCTTT
>TRBV4-2|TRBJ2-1|NA|TRBD2
CASSPRTATGGHNEQFF
TGTGCCAGCAGCCCCCGAACGGCCACGGGAGGACACAATGAGCAGTTCTTC
>TRBV19|TRBJ1-1|NA|TRBD1
CASRSDRVENTEAFF
TGTGCCAGTAGGTCCGACAGGGTAGAGAACACTGAAGCTTTCTTT
>TRBV5-1|TRBJ1-2|NA|TRBD1
CASSWGRGQGGGYTF
TGCGCCAGCAGCTGGGGAAGGGGACAGGGTGGAGGCTACACCTTC
>TRBV5-1|TRBJ2-7|few|NA
CASSYLPGASSYEQYF
TGCGCCAGCAGCTACCTTCCAGGGGCGAGCTCCTACGAGCAGTACTTC
>TRBV5-5|TRBJ1-6|NA|TRBD1
CASSLTQGTNSPLHF
TGTGCCAGCAGCTTGACACAGGGGACAAATTCACCCCTCCACTTT
>TRBV19|TRBJ2-7|NA|NA
CASPIENEGQINYEQYF
TGTGCCAGTCCGATCGAGAATGAGGGCCAGATTAACTACGAGCAGTACTTC
>TRBV10-1|TRBJ1-1|NA|TRBD1
CASSATGRTEAFF
TGCGCCAGCAGTGCGACAGGGAGGACTGAAGCTTTCTTT
>TRBV28|TRBJ2-5|NA|NA
CASSAHLRGETQYF
TGTGCCAGCAGCGCTCATTTAAGGGGGGAGACCCAGTACTTC
>TRBV10-3|TRBJ2-3|NA|NA
CAISAPSAGLQDTQYF
TGTGCCATCAGTGCCCCTTCCGCGGGGCTTCAGGATACGCAGTATTTT
>TRBV15|TRBJ2-1|NA|TRBD2
CATSRDSGGSPNEQFF
TGTGCCACCAGCAGAGATTCAGGCGGGAGCCCCAATGAGCAGTTCTTC
>TRBV4-3|TRBJ2-1|NA|TRBD1
CASSQDSGAGGHNEQFF
TGCGCCAGCAGCCAAGATTCCGGGGCAGGGGGCCACAATGAGCAGTTCTTC
>TRBV4-1|TRBJ2-2|NA|NA
CASSQEGQNTGELFF
TGCGCCAGCAGCCAAGAGGGACAGAACACCGGGGAGCTGTTTTTT
>TRBV30|TRBJ1-2|NA|NA
CAWSRGGNYGYTF
TGTGCCTGGTCCAGGGGAGGGAACTATGGCTACACCTTC
>TRBV4-2|TRBJ1-4|once|TRBD1
CASSQDPTGGSQKLFF
TGTGCCAGCAGCCAAGATCCGACAGGGGGATCGCAAAAACTGTTTTTT
>TRBV6-6|TRBJ1-2|NA|NA
CASSYTATNYGYTF
TGTGCCAGCAGTTACACAGCTACTAACTATGGCTACACCTTC
>TRBV2|TRBJ2-3|NA|TRBD2
CASSDFVAGGPDTQYF
TGTGCCAGCAGTGATTTCGTCGCGGGGGGGCCAGATACGCAGTATTTT
>TRBV6-1|TRBJ2-3|NA|TRBD1
CASREGTGTDTQYF
TGTGCCAGCAGAGAAGGGACAGGCACAGATACGCAGTATTTT
>TRBV19|TRBJ1-5|NA|TRBD1
CASIQSGTGVNQPQHF
TGTGCCAGTATCCAATCGGGGACAGGGGTTAATCAGCCCCAGCATTTT
>TRBV19|TRBJ1-2|NA|NA
CASSIGTTIGYTF
TGTGCCAGTAGTATTGGGACAACCATTGGCTACACCTTC
>TRBV7-7|TRBJ2-5|NA|TRBD2
CASGVAGVRETQYF
TGTGCTAGCGGTGTAGCGGGAGTTCGAGAGACCCAGTACTTC
>TRBV7-9|TRBJ2-3|NA|NA
CASSLEGGTDTQYF
TGTGCCAGCAGCTTAGAGGGGGGCACAGATACGCAGTATTTT
>TRBV7-9|TRBJ2-1|NA|TRBD2
CASSSGTSGRIYNEQFF
TGTGCCAGCAGCTCTGGGACTAGCGGGAGAATCTACAATGAGCAGTTCTTC
>TRBV10-1|TRBJ2-1|NA|TRBD1
CASSDWDRGPEGDEQFF
TGCGCCAGCAGTGACTGGGACAGGGGACCAGAAGGGGATGAGCAGTTCTTC
>TRBV19|TRBJ2-3|NA|NA
CASSIGRDTQYF
TGTGCCAGTAGTATCGGTCGAGATACGCAGTATTTT
>TRBV7-8|TRBJ2-5|NA|NA
CASSLGGLTSKETQYF
TGTGCCAGCAGCTTAGGGGGACTCACCTCCAAGGAGACCCAGTACTTC
>TRBV25-1|TRBJ2-7|NA|NA
CASSDSRPVDFVYEQYF
TGTGCCAGCAGTGATTCCCGGCCAGTGGACTTCGTCTACGAGCAGTACTTC
>TRBV7-2|TRBJ1-5|NA|TRBD1
CASSLGDRGQPQHF
TGTGCCAGCAGCTTAGGGGACAGGGGACAGCCCCAGCATTTT
>TRBV6-1|TRBJ2-5|NA|NA
CASSNLQGTQYF
TGTGCCAGCAGTAACCTACAGGGAACCCAGTACTTC
>TRBV30|TRBJ2-7|few|NA
CAWSDRTAQYF
TGTGCCTGGAGCGACAGGACAGCGCAGTACTTC
>TRBV7-8|TRBJ1-2|NA|TRBD1
CASSIAPGGAFYGYTF
TGTGCCAGCAGCATAGCCCCAGGGGGCGCTTTCTATGGCTACACCTTC
>TRBV5-1|TRBJ1-4|NA|TRBD1
CASSQQGAREEKLFF
TGCGCCAGCAGCCAACAGGGGGCGCGGGAGGAAAAACTGTTTTTT
>TRBV28|TRBJ2-7|once|NA
CASSLGLDDEQYF
TGTGCCAGCAGTTTAGGGCTCGACGACGAGCAGTACTTC
>TRBV5-1|TRBJ2-5|few|TRBD2
CASSLGSLSGKETQYF
TGCGCCAGCAGCTTGGGGTCCCTAAGCGGGAAAGAGACCCAGTACTTC
>TRBV7-2|TRBJ2-4|NA|NA
CASSRGAGWDIQYF
TGTGCCAGCAGCCGAGGGGCGGGGTGGGACATTCAGTACTTC
>TRBV19|TRBJ2-3|NA|TRBD1
CASKYQQGGTDTQYF
TGTGCCAGTAAATACCAACAGGGGGGCACAGATACGCAGTATTTT
>TRBV20-1|TRBJ2-7|NA|NA
CSADLTYEQYF
TGCAGTGCTGATCTAACCTACGAGCAGTACTTC
>TRBV19|TRBJ2-3|NA|TRBD2
CASSMSGRAEDTQYF
TGTGCCAGTAGTATGAGCGGGAGGGCCGAAGATACGCAGTATTTT
>TRBV30|TRBJ2-3|NA|TRBD2
CAWSLPPQGLAGITDTQYF
TGTGCCTGGAGCTTACCGCCCCAGGGACTAGCGGGGATCACAGATACGCAGTATTTT